This TCR beta chain appears in the sequencing data of a study of shared clonotypes between healthy human individuals. When samples were unsorted, roughly 100 million PBMCs were used for genomic DNA. V lost 0 bases to trimming and J lost 6 bases; unmatched junction nucleotides: 11. Germline V gene data show CDR1 as SGHRS and CDR2 as YFSETQ. The CDR3 spans 17 residues. Source study methods: Filtering differed for immunoSEQ, which gave only junction sequences without quality scores. Libraries were prepared by immunoSEQ multiplex PCR; TCRdb keeps only in-frame clonotypes and omits some of them. From that table come the V and J calls and clone size; the DNA was used to work out D and trimming. The sample consists of about half a million clones, approximately 84% of them appearing once.

The sequenced sample consisted of PBMCs. The receptor was isolated from a woman in her forties in good health. Some clones in this sample may be carry-over from other donors' samples. This chain connects TRBV5-1 to TRBJ2-1; 8 bases align to TRBD2. CDR3 region: CASSLATPGGPLNEQFF. The CDR3 nucleotides read TGCGCCAGCAGCTTGGCTACTCCGGGAGGGCCCCTCAATGAGCAGTTCTTC.